One and the same sample provided the 23 T cell receptor beta chains below, sequenced in a study of beta chain features in type 1 diabetes. Whole-study results and caveats: All four CD4+ subsets of Type 1 diabetes patients contained TCRB CDR3s that were moderately but significantly shorter.

Reverse transcription of all isolated RNA meant that expressed TCRB transcripts were sequenced. The table came from immunoSEQ multiplex PCR; TCRdb's copy has only in-frame clones and leaves some out. The table shows a few hundred thousand clones, with under 13% occurring only once. The antigens of these receptors remain unknown. Sequenced sample: naive CD4+ T cells from blood. These receptors all come from a man younger than 45 with type 1 diabetes.

This clone was detected only a few times. The chain employs TRBV5-6 and TRBJ2-1, with 8 bases that match TRBD1. With 4 bases clipped from V and 9 bases from J, the junction kept 12 bases outside the gene matches. This CDR3 is built from 15 residues. Germline lookup yields CDR1 SGHDT and CDR2 YYEEEE. The CDR3 coding sequence is TGTGCCAGCAGCCCCGACAGGGGATCTCGGGGTGAGCAGTTCTTC. Protein sequence: CASSPDRGSRGEQFF.

The chain couples TRBV27 to TRBJ1-6; D call uncertain. Trimming removed 2 bases from V and 7 bases from J, with 12 bases in between. From germline, CDR1 is MNHEY and CDR2 SMNVEV (reference sequence). The CDR3 sequence is 15 residues long. This CDR3 is CASSLEDSLNSPLHF. In DNA, the CDR3 is TGTGCCAGCAGTTTAGAGGACTCGCTCAATTCACCCCTCCACTTT.

The V gene is TRBV30, the J gene TRBJ1-4; D might be TRBD1 (5 bases). Trimming shortened V by 2 bases and J by 6 bases, and 10 bases separated the two germline ends. The CDR3 has 13 residues. CDR1 and CDR2 (germline): GTSNPN, SVGIG (reference sequence). The CDR3 sequence: CAWSSGAYEKLFF. Here the CDR3 DNA reads TGTGCCTGGAGTTCTGGGGCCTATGAAAAACTGTTTTTT.

V usage is TRBV7-3 and J usage is TRBJ2-1; 10 nucleotides line up with TRBD2. The CDR3 extends over 17 amino acids. Germline trimming cut 1 base from V and 8 bases from J; bases unmatched to any gene: 11. Germline CDR1 SGHTA, CDR2 FQGTGA. As DNA, the CDR3 is TGTGCCAGCAGCTTAAGGGCTAGCGGGGGCCGGGAGGATGAGCAGTTCTTC. This codes for CASSLRASGGREDEQFF.

This chain uses TRBV4-1 with TRBJ2-7; no reliable D call. Germline CDR1 and CDR2: MGHRA and YSYEKL. There are 12 residues in the CDR3. V lost 1 base and J lost 8, with 9 bases in between. CDR3 sequence: CASSQGPNQQYF. CDR3 nucleotide sequence: TGCGCCAGCAGCCAAGGTCCAAATCAGCAGTACTTC.

The J gene is TRBJ1-1, the V gene TRBV14; D unresolved. CDR1 is SGHDN and CDR2 is FVKESK in the germline V gene. The CDR3 sequence is 14 residues long. Trimming pared 3 bases from V and 1 base from J, leaving 9 bases between. The CDR3 region is CASSHLARNTEAFF. CDR3 DNA: TGTGCCAGCAGCCATCTGGCCAGGAACACTGAAGCTTTCTTT.

The chain combines TRBV4-2 with TRBJ2-1; 9 bases match TRBD1. V trimming: 2 bases; J trimming: 9 bases; junction bases outside the gene matches: 5. The CDR3 runs to 14 residues. The germline CDR1 and CDR2 sequences are LGHNA and YNFKEQ. CDR3 protein: CASSQRQGVREQFF. DNA of the CDR3: TGTGCCAGCAGCCAACGACAGGGGGTACGTGAGCAGTTCTTC.

This clone came up a few times. The junction departs from the called germline gene at one end, perhaps through a read error. The chain employs TRBV6-1 and TRBJ2-7; TRBD1 matches at 11 bases. This CDR3 region has 16 residues. Germline CDR1 is MNHNS and CDR2 is SASEGT. CDR3 residues: CAISEQIGTGGYEQYF. The CDR3 DNA reads TGTGCCATCAGTGAGCAGATCGGGACAGGGGGCTACGAGCAGTACTTC.

This clone came up a few times. The chain couples TRBV29-1 to TRBJ1-1; D not resolved. The CDR3 totals 13 residues. V was shortened by 4 bases and J by 0 bases, with 9 bases between the two germline ends. Germline assignment: CDR1 SQVTM and CDR2 ANQGSEA. The CDR3 loop is CSVATTLNTEAFF. CDR3 nucleotides: TGCAGCGTTGCTACCACTTTGAACACTGAAGCTTTCTTT.

The V call is TRBV20-1, the J call TRBJ2-5; D not resolved. The CDR3 has 11 residues. The germline V gene encodes CDR1 DFQATT and CDR2 SNEGSKA (reference sequence). V shed 3 bases and J shed 4 bases, with 6 bases lying between them. The CDR3 DNA reads TGCAGTGCTAGTCGTCCAGAGACCCAGTACTTC. Translation gives CSASRPETQYF.

The CDR3 DNA follows: TGTGCCAGCAGTTCTTCAGGTTACACAGATACGCAGTATTTT. This sequence encodes CASSSSGYTDTQYF. The V and J genes are TRBV28 and TRBJ2-3; no definite D call. Trimming shortened V by 4 bases and J by 2 bases, and 10 bases separated the two germline ends. The CDR3 sequence is 14 residues long. Germline CDR1 MDHEN, CDR2 SYDVKM.

About this clone itself: The same CDR3 is also encoded by other DNA sequences in this sample. This sequence joins TRBV5-1 and TRBJ2-7, with D possibly TRBD1 on 6 matching bases. CDR3 length: 14 residues. Trimming left V 0 bases short and J 2 bases short, with 9 bases between. Germline CDR1 and CDR2: SGHRS and YFSETQ. Here the CDR3 reads CASSLVTGTYEQYF. The CDR3 nucleotides are TGCGCCAGCAGCTTGGTGACAGGCACCTACGAGCAGTACTTC.

The V call is TRBV7-2, the J call TRBJ2-7, with TRBD1 identical over 9 bases. CDR3 length: 13 residues. Germline V CDR1 and CDR2: SGHTA, FQGNSA. The V segment lost 5 bases and the J segment 5 bases; nucleotides outside the gene matches: 4. CDR3 nucleotides: TGTGCCAGCAGCGGACAGGGGTTCGACGAGCAGTACTTC. Translation: CASSGQGFDEQYF.

J is TRBJ2-2 and V is TRBV2, with D perhaps matching TRBD2 (5 bases). CDR1 is SNHLY, CDR2 FYNNEI, per germline. Deletions cut 5 bases from V and 2 bases from J, with 15 bases between. The CDR3 has 16 amino acids. The CDR3 DNA reads as TGTGCCAGCAGTCCCCGGGGTATCCTTAACACCGGGGAGCTGTTTTTT. Its translation is CASSPRGILNTGELFF.

The CDR3 sequence is CASSLYSGGTQYF. In DNA, the CDR3 is TGTGCCAGCAGCTTATACAGCGGGGGGACCCAGTACTTC. The V gene is TRBV5-6, the J gene TRBJ2-5; TRBD2 matches 8 bases. Germline V gene sequence: CDR1 SGHDT, CDR2 YYEEEE. This CDR3 spans 13 amino acids. V dropped 2 bases and J dropped 7; count of bases not matched to a gene: 4.

A few counts support this clone. CDR3 nucleotides: TGTGCCAGCAAAACAACAGATACGCAGTATTTT. It translates to CASKTTDTQYF. The chain carries TRBV7-9 and TRBJ2-3; D is ambiguous. CDR3 length: 11 residues. Germline V gives CDR1 SEHNR, CDR2 FQNEAQ (reference sequence). Trimming left V 7 bases short and J 3 bases short, with 5 bases between.

This chain joins TRBV5-1 and TRBJ2-5; D gene uncertain. Between the trimmed V and J ends, which lost 0 bases and 5 bases, there was a span of 8 bases. This CDR3 is 13 amino acids long. Germline CDR1 is SGHRS and CDR2 is YFSETQ. As DNA, the CDR3 is TGCGCCAGCAGCTTGGAACCCGGGGAGACCCAGTACTTC. This encodes CASSLEPGETQYF. Full variable domain (remainder filled in from reference TRBV5-1 and TRBJ2-5): KAGVTQTPRYLIKTRGQQVTLSCSPISGHRSVSWYQQTPGQGLQFLFEYFSETQRNKGNFPGRFSGRQFSNSRSEMNVSTLELGDSALYLCASSLEPGETQYFGPGTRLLVL.

The chain has TRBV18 and TRBJ1-3, with D uncertain. The V gene lost 0 bases and the J gene lost 2 bases, with 14 bases spanning the gap. This CDR3 has 17 amino acids. CDR1 is KGHSH, CDR2 LQKENI, per germline. CDR3 amino acids: CASSPPNRESPGNTIYF. For the CDR3, the DNA is TGTGCCAGCTCACCACCGAACAGAGAAAGCCCTGGAAACACCATATATTTT.

This clone has just a few counts. The chain links TRBV9 to TRBJ2-5; tentatively, D is TRBD1 (6 bases). Trimming removed 2 bases at V and 5 bases at J, with 16 bases between. Per the germline V gene, CDR1 is SGDLS and CDR2 is YYNGEE. CDR3 length: 15 residues. The CDR3 reads CASSVTPAGDETQYF. CDR3 coding DNA: TGTGCCAGCAGCGTTACTCCGGCAGGGGACGAGACCCAGTACTTC. The entire variable domain, with the rest obtained from reference TRBV9 and TRBJ2-5, is as follows: DSGVTQTPKHLITATGQRVTLRCSPRSGDLSVYWYQQSLDQGLQFLIQYYNGEERAKGNILERFSAQQFPDLHSELNLSSLELGDSALYFCASSVTPAGDETQYFGPGTRLLVL.

The chain combines TRBV6-6 with TRBJ2-1; 9 nucleotides align to TRBD1. CDR1 MNHNY and CDR2 SVGAGI come from the germline V gene (reference sequence). J lost 9 bases, V lost 6 bases, and 12 bases had no gene match. The CDR3 has 15 residues. The chain's CDR3 is CASRTGQGSGGEQFF. As DNA, the CDR3 is TGTGCCAGCAGAACAGGACAGGGGTCTGGTGGTGAGCAGTTCTTC.

The table lists this clone with a few counts. V and J are TRBV30 and TRBJ1-2; D is undetermined. Between the trimmed V and J ends, which lost 0 bases and 0 bases, there was a span of 11 bases. Germline assignment: CDR1 GTSNPN and CDR2 SVGIG (reference sequence). This CDR3 has 15 residues. The CDR3, as DNA: TGTGCCTGGAGTGTTCTGGGCACAGCTAACTATGGCTACACCTTC. Translation: CAWSVLGTANYGYTF.

The CDR3, as DNA: TGTGCCAGCAGCCAAGCCGCGACAGTGAACACTGAAGCTTTCTTT. It encodes CASSQAATVNTEAFF. V is TRBV4-2 and J is TRBJ1-1; tentatively, D is TRBD1 (5 bases). From germline, CDR1 is LGHNA and CDR2 YNFKEQ. V was trimmed by 1 base and J by 0 bases, leaving 9 bases between them. This CDR3 is 15 amino acids long.

This clone appeared a few times. In DNA, the CDR3 is TGTGCCAGCAATTATGATCAAGACAGTGATGGCTACACCTTC. Translated, it gives CASNYDQDSDGYTF. The V gene is TRBV19, the J gene TRBJ1-2, with a weak D call TRBD1 (5 bases). Germline-derived CDR1 and CDR2 are LNHDA and SQIVND (reference sequence). CDR3 length: 14 amino acids. Trimming removed 9 bases at V and 6 bases at J, with 20 bases between.